One and the same sample provided the 3 T cell receptor beta chains below, sequenced in a study of human T cells and chemical hapten exposure. This sample's time point: pre-sensitization, week 0. Indicated treatment: therapeutic diphenylcyclopropenone sensitization with weekly scalp DPC. TCRdb analysed the RACE reads with MiXCR anew, one entry per CDR3 protein. The profile shows roughly 380,000 distinct CDR3 sequences, roughly 4.6% of them singletons. Sequenced material: whole blood, taken in connection with sensitization to the hapten diphenylcyclopropenone (DPC). These receptors originate from a woman aged 50 to 65 with alopecia areata. Some clones in this sample may be carry-over from other donors' samples.

The V call is TRBV6-1, the J call TRBJ2-7; D gene uncertain. V gave up 1 base and J gave up 0 bases, with 7 bases separating them. Looked up from germline, CDR1 is MNHNS and CDR2 is SASEGT. The CDR3 length is 14 residues. CDR3 in DNA: TGTGCCAGCAGTGAAGTCATCCCCTCCTACGAGCAGTACTTC. Translation: CASSEVIPSYEQYF.

CDR3 nucleotides: TGTGCCAGCAGTCGCCTGACTGCAACTAGCACAGATACGCAGTATTTT. This translates into CASSRLTATSTDTQYF. The chain has TRBV27 and TRBJ2-3; D not resolved. V was pared by 5 bases and J by 0 bases, with 15 bases between. The CDR3 is 16 residues long. Germline CDR1 MNHEY, CDR2 SMNVEV (reference sequence).

This clonotype was seen at least ten times. The chain employs TRBV7-2 and TRBJ2-7; 8 nucleotides line up with TRBD2. Germline lookup yields CDR1 SGHTA and CDR2 FQGNSA. The CDR3 totals 14 residues. The V segment lost 0 bases and the J segment 6 bases; nucleotides outside the gene matches: 4. For the CDR3, the DNA is TGTGCCAGCAGCTTAGCTGGGACTAGGCCCGAGCAGTACTTC. The encoded protein is CASSLAGTRPEQYF.